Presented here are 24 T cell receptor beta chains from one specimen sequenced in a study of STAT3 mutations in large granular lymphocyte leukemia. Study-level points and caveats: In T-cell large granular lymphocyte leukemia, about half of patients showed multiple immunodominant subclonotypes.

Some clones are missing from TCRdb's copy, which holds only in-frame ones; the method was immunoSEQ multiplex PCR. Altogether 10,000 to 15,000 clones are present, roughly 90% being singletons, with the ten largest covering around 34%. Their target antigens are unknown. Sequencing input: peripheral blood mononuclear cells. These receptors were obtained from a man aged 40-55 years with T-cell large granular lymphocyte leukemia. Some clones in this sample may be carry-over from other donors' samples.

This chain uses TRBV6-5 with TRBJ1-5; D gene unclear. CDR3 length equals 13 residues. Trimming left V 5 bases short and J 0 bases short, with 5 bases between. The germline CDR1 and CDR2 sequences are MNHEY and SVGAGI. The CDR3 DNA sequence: TGTGCCAGCAGTCCCTTTAGCAATCAGCCCCAGCATTTT. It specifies CASSPFSNQPQHF.

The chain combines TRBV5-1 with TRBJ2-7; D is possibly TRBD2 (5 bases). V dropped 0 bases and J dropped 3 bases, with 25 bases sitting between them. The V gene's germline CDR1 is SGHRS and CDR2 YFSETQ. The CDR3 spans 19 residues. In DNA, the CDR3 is TGCGCCAGCAGCTTGGATGGGATCGGGGAGTGGTATGGGAACTACGAGCAGTACTTC. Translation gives CASSLDGIGEWYGNYEQYF.

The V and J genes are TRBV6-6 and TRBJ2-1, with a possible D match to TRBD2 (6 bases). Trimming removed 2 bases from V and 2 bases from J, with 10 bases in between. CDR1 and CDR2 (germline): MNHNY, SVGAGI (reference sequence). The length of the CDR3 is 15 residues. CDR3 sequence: CASSYRRGTYNEQFF. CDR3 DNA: TGTGCCAGCAGTTACAGGCGGGGTACCTACAATGAGCAGTTCTTC.

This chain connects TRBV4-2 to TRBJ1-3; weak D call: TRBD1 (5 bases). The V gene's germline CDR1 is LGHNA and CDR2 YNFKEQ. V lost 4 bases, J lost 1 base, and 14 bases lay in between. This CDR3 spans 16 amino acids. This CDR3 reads CASSPLERGSGNTIYF. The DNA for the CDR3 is TGTGCCAGCAGCCCCTTAGAGAGGGGATCTGGAAACACCATATATTTT.

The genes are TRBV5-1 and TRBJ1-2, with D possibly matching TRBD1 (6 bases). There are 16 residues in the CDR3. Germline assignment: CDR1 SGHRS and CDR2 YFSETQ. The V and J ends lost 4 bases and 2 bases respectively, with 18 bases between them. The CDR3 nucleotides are TGCGCCAGCAGCCGGATACAGGGAGTCACCAACTATGGCTACACCTTC. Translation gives CASSRIQGVTNYGYTF.

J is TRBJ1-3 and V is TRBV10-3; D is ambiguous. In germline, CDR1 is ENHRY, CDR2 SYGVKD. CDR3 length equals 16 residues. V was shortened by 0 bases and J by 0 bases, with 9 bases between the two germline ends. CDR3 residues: CAISESRVSSGNTIYF. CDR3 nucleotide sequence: TGTGCCATCAGTGAGTCGCGAGTTAGCTCTGGAAACACCATATATTTT.

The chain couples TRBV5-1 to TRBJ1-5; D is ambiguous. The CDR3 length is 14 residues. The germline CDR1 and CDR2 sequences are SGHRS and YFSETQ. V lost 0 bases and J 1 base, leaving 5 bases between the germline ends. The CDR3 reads CASSLGTSNQPQHF. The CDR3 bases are TGCGCCAGCAGCTTGGGAACAAGCAATCAGCCCCAGCATTTT.

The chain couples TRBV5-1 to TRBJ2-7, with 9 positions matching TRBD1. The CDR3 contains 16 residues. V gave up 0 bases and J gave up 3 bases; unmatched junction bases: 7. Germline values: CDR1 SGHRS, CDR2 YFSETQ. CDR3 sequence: CASSLDGTGRIYEQYF. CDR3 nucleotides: TGCGCCAGCAGCTTGGACGGGACAGGGCGAATCTACGAGCAGTACTTC. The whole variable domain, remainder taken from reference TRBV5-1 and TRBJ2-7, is KAGVTQTPRYLIKTRGQQVTLSCSPISGHRSVSWYQQTPGQGLQFLFEYFSETQRNKGNFPGRFSGRQFSNSRSEMNVSTLELGDSALYLCASSLDGTGRIYEQYFGPGTRLTVT.

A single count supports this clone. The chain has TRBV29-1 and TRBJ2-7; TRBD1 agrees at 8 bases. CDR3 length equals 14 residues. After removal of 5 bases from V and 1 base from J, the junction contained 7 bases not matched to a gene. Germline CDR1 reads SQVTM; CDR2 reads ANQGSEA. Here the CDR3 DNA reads TGCAGCGTTCCCGGGACAGGCAATTCCTACGAGCAGTACTTC. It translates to CSVPGTGNSYEQYF.

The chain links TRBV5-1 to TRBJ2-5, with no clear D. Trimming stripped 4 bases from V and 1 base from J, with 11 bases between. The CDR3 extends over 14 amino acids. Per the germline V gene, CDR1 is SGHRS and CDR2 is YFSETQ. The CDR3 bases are TGCGCCAGCAGCCCGACGGCAGGCCAAGAGACCCAGTACTTC. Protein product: CASSPTAGQETQYF.

CDR3 bases: TGTGCCAGCAGTGGGGGGACGGGAACCTACGAGCAGTACTTC. Translating it yields CASSGGTGTYEQYF. The chain uses TRBV6-1 and TRBJ2-7; D tentatively reads TRBD1 or TRBD2 (5 bases each). This CDR3 is built from 14 residues. Trimming took off 4 bases at V and 2 bases at J, with 12 bases between the two ends. CDR1 is MNHNS and CDR2 is SASEGT in the germline V gene.

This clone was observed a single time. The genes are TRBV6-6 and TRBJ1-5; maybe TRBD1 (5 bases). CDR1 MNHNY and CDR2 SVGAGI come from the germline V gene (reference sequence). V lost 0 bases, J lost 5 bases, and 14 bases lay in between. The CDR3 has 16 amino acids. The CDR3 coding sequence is TGTGCCAGCAGTTACTCGGGGTGGCAGGGCCATCAGCCCCAGCATTTT. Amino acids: CASSYSGWQGHQPQHF.

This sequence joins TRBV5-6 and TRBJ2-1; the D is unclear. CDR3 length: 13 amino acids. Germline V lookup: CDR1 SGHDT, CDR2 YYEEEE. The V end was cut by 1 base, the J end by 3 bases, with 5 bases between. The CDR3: CASSLTGYNEQFF. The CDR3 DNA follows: TGTGCCAGCAGCTTGACGGGCTACAATGAGCAGTTCTTC.

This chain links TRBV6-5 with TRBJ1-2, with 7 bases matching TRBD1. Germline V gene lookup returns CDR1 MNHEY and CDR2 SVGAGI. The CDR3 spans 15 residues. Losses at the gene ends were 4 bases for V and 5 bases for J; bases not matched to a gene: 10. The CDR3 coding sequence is TGTGCCAGCAGTTCCTATCCCAACAGGGGTTATGGCTACACCTTC. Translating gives CASSSYPNRGYGYTF.

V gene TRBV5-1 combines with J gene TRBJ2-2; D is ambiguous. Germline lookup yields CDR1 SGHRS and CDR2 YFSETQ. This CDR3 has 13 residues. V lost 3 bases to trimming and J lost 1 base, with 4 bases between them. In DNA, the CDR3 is TGCGCCAGCAGCTCTCTGAACACCGGGGAGCTGTTTTTT. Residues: CASSSLNTGELFF. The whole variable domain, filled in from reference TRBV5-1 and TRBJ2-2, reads KAGVTQTPRYLIKTRGQQVTLSCSPISGHRSVSWYQQTPGQGLQFLFEYFSETQRNKGNFPGRFSGRQFSNSRSEMNVSTLELGDSALYLCASSSLNTGELFFGEGSRLTVL.

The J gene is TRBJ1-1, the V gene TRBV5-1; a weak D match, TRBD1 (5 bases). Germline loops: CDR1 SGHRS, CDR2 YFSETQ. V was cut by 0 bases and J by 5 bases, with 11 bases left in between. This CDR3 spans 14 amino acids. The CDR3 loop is CASSLAGGGTEAFF. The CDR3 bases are TGCGCCAGCAGCTTGGCGGGGGGGGGAACTGAAGCTTTCTTT.

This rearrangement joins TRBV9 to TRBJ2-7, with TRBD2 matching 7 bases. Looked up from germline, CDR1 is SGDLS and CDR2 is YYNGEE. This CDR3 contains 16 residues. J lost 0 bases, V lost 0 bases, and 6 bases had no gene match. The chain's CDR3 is CASSVAERGNSYEQYF. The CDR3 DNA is TGTGCCAGCAGCGTAGCGGAGCGGGGAAACTCCTACGAGCAGTACTTC.

Here the CDR3 reads CASGAGTGGGGYTF. CDR3 nucleotides: TGTGCTAGTGGTGCGGGGACAGGTGGAGGAGGCTACACCTTC. The V call is TRBV12-5, the J call TRBJ1-2; 8 nucleotides align to TRBD1. The CDR3 contains 14 residues. With 5 bases clipped from V and 8 bases from J, the junction kept 10 bases outside the gene matches. Germline V gene sequence: CDR1 LGHNT, CDR2 FRNRAP.

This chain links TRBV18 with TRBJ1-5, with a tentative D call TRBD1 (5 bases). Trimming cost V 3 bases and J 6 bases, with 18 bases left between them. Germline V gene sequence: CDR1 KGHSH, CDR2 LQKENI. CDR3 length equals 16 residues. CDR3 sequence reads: CASSPRGDQRGQPQHF. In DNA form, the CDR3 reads TGTGCCAGCTCACCCCGGGGGGACCAGCGGGGTCAGCCCCAGCATTTT.

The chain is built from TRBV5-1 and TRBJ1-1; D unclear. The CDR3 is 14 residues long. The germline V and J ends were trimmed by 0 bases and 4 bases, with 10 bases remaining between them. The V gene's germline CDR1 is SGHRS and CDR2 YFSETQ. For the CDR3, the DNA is TGCGCCAGCAGCTTGGGCGATACGAGCACTGAAGCTTTCTTT. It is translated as CASSLGDTSTEAFF.

The CDR3 DNA follows: TGTGCCAGCAGCTTGGATTCGGGAGAGACCCAGTACTTC. It encodes CASSLDSGETQYF. The chain recombines TRBV5-4 with TRBJ2-5; D not resolved. From germline, CDR1 is SGHNT and CDR2 YYREEE (reference sequence). The CDR3 has 13 amino acids. V lost 0 bases, J lost 4 bases, and 7 bases lay in between.

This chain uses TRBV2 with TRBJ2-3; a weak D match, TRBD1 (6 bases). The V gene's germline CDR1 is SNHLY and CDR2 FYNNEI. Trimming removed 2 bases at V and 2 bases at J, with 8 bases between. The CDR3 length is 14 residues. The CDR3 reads CASSEQGSTDTQYF. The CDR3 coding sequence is TGTGCCAGCAGTGAACAGGGGTCCACAGATACGCAGTATTTT. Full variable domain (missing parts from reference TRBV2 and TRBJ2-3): EPEVTQTPSHQVTQMGQEVILRCVPISNHLYFYWYRQILGQKVEFLVSFYNNEISEKSEIFDDQFSVERPDGSNFTLKIRSTKLEDSAMYFCASSEQGSTDTQYFGPGTRLTVL.

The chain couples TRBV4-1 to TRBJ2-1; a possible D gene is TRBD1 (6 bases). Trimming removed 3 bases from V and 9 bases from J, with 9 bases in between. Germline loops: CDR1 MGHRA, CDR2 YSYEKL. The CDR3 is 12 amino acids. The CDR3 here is CASSHPGAEQFF. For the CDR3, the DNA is TGCGCCAGCAGCCACCCAGGGGCTGAGCAGTTCTTC.

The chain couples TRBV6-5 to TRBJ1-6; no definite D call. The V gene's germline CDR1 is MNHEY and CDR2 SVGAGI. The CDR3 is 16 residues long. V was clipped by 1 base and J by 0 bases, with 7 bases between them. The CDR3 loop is CASSYYVSSYNSPLHF. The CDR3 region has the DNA TGTGCCAGCAGTTACTACGTGAGCTCCTATAATTCACCCCTCCACTTT.